This T cell receptor beta chain was recorded in a study of identical twins. Study conclusions and caveats: There was more out-of-frame TCR alpha sharing in monozygotic twins than models estimated.

This clonotype was recorded a few times. Its antigen is currently unknown. Donors were all healthy Caucasians. TCRdb used MiXCR to reprocess the 5' RACE reads, holding one entry per CDR3 protein. Found here are about 240,000 distinct CDR3 sequences, approximately 8% of them singletons; the top ten hold around 5.4%. These same records also appear under a second study, on yellow fever vaccine responses in identical twins.

The origin of this receptor is a woman younger than 35 in good health. Sequencing used CD8+ T cells sorted from blood.

CDR3 region: CASSRDRGHGNTIYF. The CDR3 bases are TGCGCCAGCAGCAGAGACAGGGGGCACGGAAACACCATATATTTT. The chain carries TRBV5-1 and TRBJ1-3; 10 nucleotides align to TRBD1. Unmatched junction bases numbered 5, after V lost 4 bases and J lost 4 bases. The CDR3 extends over 15 amino acids. Germline V CDR1 and CDR2: SGHRS, YFSETQ.